The 21 T cell receptor beta chains below all came from one sample that was sequenced in a study of lung T cells in sarcoidosis with Löfgren's syndrome. TCRdb reprocessed the reads via MiXCR and lists one record per CDR3 protein. The sample gives under 25,000 distinct CDR3 sequences, roughly a fifth of which show up once; 0.75% to 0.95% is in the top ten. Material: CD4+ T cells from bronchoalveolar lavage. All receptors come from a human donor with sarcoidosis (Löfgren's syndrome or another form), or a control subject (not recorded which).

By frequency in the sample, this clonotype is medium-sized. The rearrangement links TRBV28 to TRBJ2-5; weak D call: TRBD2 (7 bases). Germline assignment: CDR1 MDHEN and CDR2 SYDVKM. The V end was cut by 3 bases, the J end by 5 bases, with 19 bases between. The CDR3 spans 16 residues. The CDR3 region is CASSLGRGARTETQYF. The CDR3 DNA reads as TGTGCCAGCAGTTTGGGACGGGGGGCGCGTACTGAGACCCAGTACTTC.

This clonotype was detected ten times or more. The chain joins TRBV10-3 to TRBJ2-5; TRBD1 matches at 11 bases. V was clipped by 11 bases and J by 6 bases; unmatched bases: 8. Germline V lookup: CDR1 ENHRY, CDR2 SYGVKD. The CDR3 is made up of 13 amino acids. As DNA, the CDR3 is TGTGCCGTCACCGGGACAGGGGGAAAGACCCAGTACTTC. This sequence encodes CAVTGTGGKTQYF.

Within the sample, this clonotype is medium-sized (0.01 to 0.1%). V gene TRBV20-1 combines with J gene TRBJ2-3, with 9 bases lining up with TRBD1. V shed 7 bases, J shed 6 bases, and the junction held 17 bases outside the gene matches. CDR3 length: 16 amino acids. The germline V gene has CDR1 DFQATT and CDR2 SNEGSKA (reference sequence). CDR3 protein: CSGTGTGRSIQDTQYF. The CDR3 nucleotides are TGCAGTGGGACCGGGACAGGGAGGTCAATTCAGGATACGCAGTATTTT.

Judged by abundance, this clonotype is medium-sized. The genes are TRBV25-1 and TRBJ1-1; D is unresolved. This CDR3 contains 12 residues. The germline V gene encodes CDR1 MGHDK and CDR2 SYGVNS. The V end lost 6 bases, the J end lost 0 bases, and 5 bases lay between the germline ends. The CDR3 DNA follows: TGTGCCAGCAGCCAGATGAACACTGAAGCTTTCTTT. It encodes CASSQMNTEAFF.

This clonotype was seen repeatedly, ten times or more. V and J are TRBV4-3 and TRBJ2-5, with 7 nucleotides matching TRBD2. J lost 2 bases, V lost 0 bases, and 6 bases had no gene match. The length of the CDR3 is 16 residues. The germline gives CDR1 LGHNA, CDR2 YSLEER. The chain's CDR3 is CASSQDPPSGQETQYF. The DNA of the CDR3 is TGCGCCAGCAGCCAAGATCCTCCTAGCGGACAAGAGACCCAGTACTTC.

This clonotype appeared many times. The chain employs TRBV28 and TRBJ2-3; 14 bases fit TRBD2. This CDR3 has 16 amino acids. V shed 7 bases and J 4 bases; nucleotides not matched to a gene: 7. Per germline, CDR1 MDHEN and CDR2 SYDVKM. The CDR3 sequence: CASNPPGLAGADTQYF. CDR3 coding DNA: TGTGCCAGCAATCCTCCGGGACTAGCGGGAGCAGATACGCAGTATTTT.

This clonotype is labeled as medium-sized. This chain joins TRBV6-1 and TRBJ1-5; D is uncertain. The ends were cut back, 4 bases at V and 5 bases at J, with 6 bases in the middle. The germline CDR1 and CDR2 sequences are MNHNS and SASEGT. There are 12 residues in the CDR3. For the CDR3, the DNA is TGTGCCAGCAGTGGACTGTATCAGCCCCAGCATTTT. This encodes CASSGLYQPQHF.

This clonotype appeared a few times. This chain links TRBV5-1 with TRBJ2-1; D ambiguous. V was pared by 4 bases and J by 10 bases, with 12 bases between. Germline assignment: CDR1 SGHRS and CDR2 YFSETQ. The CDR3 runs to 12 residues. DNA for the CDR3: TGCGCCAGCAGCCCGCAGGATGTGGAGCAGTTCTTC. Translating gives CASSPQDVEQFF.

This clonotype was observed a handful of times. V and J are TRBV5-1 and TRBJ2-3; a possible D gene is TRBD1 (5 bases). The germline V gene has CDR1 SGHRS and CDR2 YFSETQ. The germline V and J ends were trimmed by 4 bases and 2 bases, with 11 bases remaining between them. The CDR3 consists of 14 residues. This chain's CDR3 is CASSPQAVTDTQYF. The CDR3 DNA reads as TGCGCCAGCAGCCCACAGGCCGTCACAGATACGCAGTATTTT.

A word on this clonotype: A much larger clone lies one base from this, so it may be a read error. The chain combines TRBV18 with TRBJ1-5; TRBD1 might be the D (5 bases). The length of the CDR3 is 13 residues. V lost 4 bases and J 3 bases, leaving 7 bases between the germline ends. Looked up from germline, CDR1 is KGHSH and CDR2 is LQKENI. CDR3: CASSLGANQPQHF. CDR3 coding DNA: TGTGCCAGCTCACTCGGGGCCAATCAGCCCCAGCATTTT.

By frequency in the sample, this clonotype is medium-sized (0.01 to 0.1%). A read error may account for a junction end that differs from germline. In DNA form, the CDR3 reads TGTGCCAGCAGTTTATCCCAGCGGGACCCTTCTCGCTTC. Its protein is CASSLSQRDPSRF. This rearrangement joins TRBV28 to TRBJ2-7; 7 bases align to TRBD2. The CDR3 has 13 residues. Germline CDR1 MDHEN, CDR2 SYDVKM.

In its sample, this clonotype is medium-sized. The genes are TRBV27 and TRBJ2-3; TRBD2 might be the D (6 bases). The CDR3 has 14 residues. Germline assignment: CDR1 MNHEY and CDR2 SMNVEV (reference sequence). V lost 6 bases to trimming and J lost 7 bases, with 17 bases between them. The CDR3 region has the DNA TGTGCCAGCAGCCCTTTGGAGGGAGCAAATACGCAGTATTTT. As protein: CASSPLEGANTQYF.

In this sample, this clonotype turned up once. The chain carries TRBV29-1 and TRBJ1-1; possibly TRBD1 for D (5 bases). Trimming took off 5 bases at V and 0 bases at J, with 19 bases between the two ends. Germline CDR1 SQVTM, CDR2 ANQGSEA. There are 16 residues in the CDR3. CDR3 sequence: CSVPPLGAAMNTEAFF. CDR3 nucleotides: TGCAGCGTTCCCCCCCTCGGGGCAGCCATGAACACTGAAGCTTTCTTT.

Worth noting for this clonotype: A much larger clone is a single base away; this may be a read error. Without the conserved terminal phenylalanine or tryptophan, this CDR3 likely stems from a read error. The genes are TRBV7-2 and TRBJ1-1; D remains unclear. Germline V gene lookup returns CDR1 SGHTA and CDR2 FQGNSA. The V end was cut by 0 bases, the J end by 1 base, with 3 bases between. CDR3 size: 13 residues. The CDR3 loop is CASSLARNTEAFL. In DNA form, the CDR3 reads TGTGCCAGCAGCTTAGCGAGGAACACTGAAGCTTTCCTT.

A note on this clonotype: Being one base from a much bigger clone, this may be a read error. This chain links TRBV11-2 with TRBJ2-3, with D unclear. CDR3 length equals 13 residues. CDR1 is SGHAT and CDR2 is FQNNGV in the germline V gene. Trimming removed 5 bases at V and 2 bases at J, with 8 bases between. CDR3 in amino acids: CASSSMYTDTQYF. In DNA form, the CDR3 reads TGTGCCAGCAGCAGCATGTACACAGATACGCAGTATTTT.

This clonotype is judged medium-sized. This sequence joins TRBV6-2 or TRBV6-3 and TRBJ2-1, with 11 bases that match TRBD2. Germline V lookup: CDR1 MNHEY, CDR2 SVGEGT. J gave up 9 bases and V 4 bases, and 17 bases lay outside the gene matches. There are 18 residues in the CDR3. The CDR3 spells CASSSPGASGRQAGEQFF. The CDR3 coding sequence is TGTGCCAGCAGTTCACCCGGGGCTAGCGGGAGGCAAGCGGGTGAGCAGTTCTTC.

The J gene is TRBJ2-7, the V gene TRBV5-1; D is undetermined. The CDR3 spans 13 residues. Between the trimmed V and J ends, which lost 5 bases and 2 bases, there was a span of 11 bases. The germline V gene encodes CDR1 SGHRS and CDR2 YFSETQ. CDR3 protein: CASSRDRAYEQYF. CDR3 bases: TGCGCCAGCAGTAGAGACCGAGCCTACGAGCAGTACTTC.

The CDR3 nucleotides are TGCGCCAGCAGCTTGGAGTCTAGCGGACCCACCGGGGAGCTGTTTTTT. Translation gives CASSLESSGPTGELFF. V and J are TRBV5-1 and TRBJ2-2; 7 nucleotides line up with TRBD2. J was trimmed by 4 bases and V by 0 bases; bases with no gene match: 6. CDR3 size: 16 residues. Germline V gives CDR1 SGHRS, CDR2 YFSETQ.

This clonotype was counted many times. The rearrangement uses TRBV2 and TRBJ2-1; D gene uncertain. CDR1 and CDR2 (germline): SNHLY, FYNNEI. V gave up 8 bases and J gave up 4 bases, with 9 bases separating them. This CDR3 spans 12 amino acids. The CDR3 region is CASGVIYNEQFF. CDR3 nucleotide sequence: TGTGCCAGCGGCGTAATTTACAATGAGCAGTTCTTC.

The V gene is TRBV18, the J gene TRBJ1-1; D gene unclear. Germline V CDR1 and CDR2: KGHSH, LQKENI. Trimming took off 6 bases at V and 0 bases at J, with 14 bases between the two ends. The CDR3 has 15 residues. CDR3 bases: TGTGCCAGCTCCCCCCCGGGCCCCCTGAACACTGAAGCTTTCTTT. Translating gives CASSPPGPLNTEAFF.

On this clonotype: This could be a read error, since a much larger clone is one nucleotide away. This sequence joins TRBV28 and TRBJ2-5; 8 nucleotides align to TRBD1. This CDR3 region has 16 residues. Germline-derived CDR1 and CDR2 are MDHEN and SYDVKM. This CDR3 reads CASNFLDRGKEETLYF. CDR3 in DNA: TGTGCCAGCAACTTTCTTGACAGGGGAAAGGAAGAGACCCTGTACTTC.